These 4 T cell receptor beta chains came from one sample sequenced in a study of cytomegalovirus exposure and HLA in healthy donors. Primers included in the PCR were 60 Vbeta and 13 Jbeta primers. Only in-frame clones appear in the TCRdb table, and some are missing; sequencing was by immunoSEQ multiplex PCR. The data contain 95,000 to 150,000 clones, roughly 80% of them seen just once; the ten biggest clones take up around 3.6%. The sequencing sample was made of PBMCs. The origin of the receptors is a man aged 25 to 45 in good health and CMV-seronegative.

The chain uses TRBV10-3 and TRBJ1-5, with 9 nucleotides matching TRBD1. V shed 3 bases, J shed 5 bases, and the junction held 2 bases outside the gene matches. Germline V gene sequence: CDR1 ENHRY, CDR2 SYGVKD. The CDR3 consists of 14 residues. The CDR3 region is CAISETGGYQPQHF. CDR3 DNA sequence: TGTGCCATCAGTGAAACAGGGGGCTATCAGCCCCAGCATTTT.

This clone was seen just once. The V gene is TRBV30, the J gene TRBJ2-7; 11 nucleotides match TRBD2. CDR3 length: 14 amino acids. The V gene end was trimmed by 2 bases and the J gene end by 5 bases; junction bases not matched to a gene: 5. Germline V lookup: CDR1 GTSNPN, CDR2 SVGIG (reference sequence). The CDR3, as DNA: TGTGCCTGGAGTCGTAGCGGGAGGGTCCACGAGCAGTACTTC. Encoded protein: CAWSRSGRVHEQYF.

This clone was seen a few times. The identical CDR3 is also encoded by other nucleotide sequences in the sample. This rearrangement joins TRBV30 to TRBJ2-7; the D gene is possibly TRBD1 (5 bases). Between the trimmed V and J ends, which lost 0 bases and 5 bases, there was a span of 8 bases. CDR1 is GTSNPN and CDR2 is SVGIG in the germline V gene (reference sequence). The length of the CDR3 is 12 residues. CDR3 bases: TGTGCCTGGAGTGTATTGGGGCACGAGCAGTACTTC. Its translation: CAWSVLGHEQYF.

The V and J genes are TRBV4-1 and TRBJ2-4; D unresolved. Per germline, CDR1 MGHRA and CDR2 YSYEKL. This CDR3 has 14 residues. V dropped 5 bases and J dropped 4 bases, with 12 bases sitting between them. The CDR3 region is CASSAIDGKNIQYF. The DNA of the CDR3 is TGCGCCAGCAGCGCCATCGACGGGAAAAACATTCAGTACTTC.